The entry below gives a single T cell receptor beta chain sequence along with its context. Its antigen is still unknown. Trimming took off 3 bases at V and 2 bases at J, with 9 bases between the two ends. Germline V gives CDR1 LNHDA, CDR2 SQIVND (reference sequence). The length of the CDR3 is 14 residues. The data originate from a study of shared clonotypes between healthy human individuals. Among the unsorted PBMC samples, replicate PCRs used around 300 ng DNA, approximately 30,000 T cell genomes. Source study methods: Junction-only sequences produced by ImmunoSEQ had no quality scores, so filtering differed. Libraries were prepared by immunoSEQ multiplex PCR; TCRdb keeps only in-frame clonotypes and omits some of them. V and J calls and clone size are given by that table; D and trimming were obtained from the DNA. The sample holds 400,000 to 600,000 clones, roughly 79% seen once. Findings of the study overall: Clonotype sharing among donors was thought likely to change with sequencing depth.

The chain joins TRBV19 to TRBJ2-3; D not certain. Material for sequencing was PBMCs. The TCR originated in a woman aged 35 to 49 in good health. Some clones in this sample may be carry-over from other donors' samples. For the CDR3, the DNA is TGTGCCAGTAGTATGGTTGGACCCACAGATACGCAGTATTTT. Translation gives CASSMVGPTDTQYF.